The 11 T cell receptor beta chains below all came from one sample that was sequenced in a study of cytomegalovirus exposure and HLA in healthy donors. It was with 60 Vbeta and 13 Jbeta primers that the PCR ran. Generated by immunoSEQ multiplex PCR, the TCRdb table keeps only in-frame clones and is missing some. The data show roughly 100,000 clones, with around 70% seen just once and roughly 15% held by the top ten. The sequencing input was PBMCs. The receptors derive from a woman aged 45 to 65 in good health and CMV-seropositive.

CDR3 DNA: TGCGCCAGCAGCTTGGCAGGGGGTTCCTACGAGCAGTACTTC. Its translation: CASSLAGGSYEQYF. The V and J genes are TRBV5-1 and TRBJ2-7; 7 bases fit TRBD1. The length of the CDR3 is 14 residues. From germline, CDR1 is SGHRS and CDR2 YFSETQ. V shed 0 bases and J 1 base; nucleotides not matched to a gene: 1. The variable domain in full, completed from reference TRBV5-1 and TRBJ2-7, reads KAGVTQTPRYLIKTRGQQVTLSCSPISGHRSVSWYQQTPGQGLQFLFEYFSETQRNKGNFPGRFSGRQFSNSRSEMNVSTLELGDSALYLCASSLAGGSYEQYFGPGTRLTVT.

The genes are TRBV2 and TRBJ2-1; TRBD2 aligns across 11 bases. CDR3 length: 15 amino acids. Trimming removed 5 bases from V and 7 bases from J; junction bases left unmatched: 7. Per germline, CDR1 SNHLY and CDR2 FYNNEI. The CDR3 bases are TGTGCCAGCAGTCAGACTAGCGGGATTGGAAATGAGCAGTTCTTC. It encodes CASSQTSGIGNEQFF.

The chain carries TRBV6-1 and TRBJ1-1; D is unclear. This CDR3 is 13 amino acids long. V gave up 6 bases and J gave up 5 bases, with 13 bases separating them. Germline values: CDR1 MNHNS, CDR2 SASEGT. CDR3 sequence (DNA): TGTGCCAGCAGAAAAGCGGTCGGTACTGAAGCTTTCTTT. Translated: CASRKAVGTEAFF.

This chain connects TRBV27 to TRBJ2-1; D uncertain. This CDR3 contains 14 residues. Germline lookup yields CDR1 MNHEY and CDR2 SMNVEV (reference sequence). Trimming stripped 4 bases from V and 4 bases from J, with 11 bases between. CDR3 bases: TGTGCCAGCAGTTCCCAAGACTTATACAATGAGCAGTTCTTC. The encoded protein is CASSSQDLYNEQFF.

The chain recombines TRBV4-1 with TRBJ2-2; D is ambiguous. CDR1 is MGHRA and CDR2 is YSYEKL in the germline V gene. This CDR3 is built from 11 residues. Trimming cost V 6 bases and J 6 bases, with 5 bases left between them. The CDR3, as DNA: TGCGCCAGCAGTCAGGCCGGGGAGCTGTTTTTT. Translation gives CASSQAGELFF.

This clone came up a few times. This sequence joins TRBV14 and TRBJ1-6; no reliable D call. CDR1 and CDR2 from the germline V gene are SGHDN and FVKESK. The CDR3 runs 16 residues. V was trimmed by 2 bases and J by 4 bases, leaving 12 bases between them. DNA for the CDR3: TGTGCCAGCAGCCAACGGGAGGGCACTTATAATTCACCCCTCCACTTT. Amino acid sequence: CASSQREGTYNSPLHF.

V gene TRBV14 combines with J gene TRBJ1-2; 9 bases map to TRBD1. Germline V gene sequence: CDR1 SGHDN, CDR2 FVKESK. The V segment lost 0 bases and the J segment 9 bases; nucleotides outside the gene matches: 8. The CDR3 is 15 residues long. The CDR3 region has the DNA TGTGCCAGCAGCCAAGATACTTGGACAGGGGACAGCTACACCTTC. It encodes CASSQDTWTGDSYTF.

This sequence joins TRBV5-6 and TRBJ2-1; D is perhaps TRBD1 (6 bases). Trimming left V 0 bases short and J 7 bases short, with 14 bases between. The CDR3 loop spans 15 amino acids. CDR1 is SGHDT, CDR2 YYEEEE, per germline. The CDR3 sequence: CASSLGEDSTNEQFF. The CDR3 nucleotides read TGTGCCAGCAGCTTGGGTGAGGACAGTACGAATGAGCAGTTCTTC.

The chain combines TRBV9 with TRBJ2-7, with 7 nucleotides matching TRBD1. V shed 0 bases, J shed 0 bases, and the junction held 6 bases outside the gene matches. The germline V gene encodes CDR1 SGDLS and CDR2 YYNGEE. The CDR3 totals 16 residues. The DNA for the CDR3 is TGTGCCAGCAGCGTAGGCCCGGGACAGAGCTCCTACGAGCAGTACTTC. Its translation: CASSVGPGQSSYEQYF.

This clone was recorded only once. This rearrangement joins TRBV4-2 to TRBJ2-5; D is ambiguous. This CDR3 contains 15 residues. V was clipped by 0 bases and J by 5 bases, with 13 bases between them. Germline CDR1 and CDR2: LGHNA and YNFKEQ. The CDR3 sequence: CASSQEGAIEETQYF. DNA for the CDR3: TGTGCCAGCAGCCAAGAGGGCGCGATCGAGGAGACCCAGTACTTC.

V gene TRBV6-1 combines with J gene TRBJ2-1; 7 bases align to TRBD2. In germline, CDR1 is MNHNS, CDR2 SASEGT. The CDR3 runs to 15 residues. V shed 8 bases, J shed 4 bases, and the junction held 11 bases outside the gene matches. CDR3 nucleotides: TGTGCCAGCCTAATCTCCAGCGGGGCTTACAATGAGCAGTTCTTC. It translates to CASLISSGAYNEQFF.